The next 9 T cell receptor beta chains were all read from a single sample in a study of CD8 T cells in ankylosing spondylitis. TCRdb itself ran the 5' RACE reads through MiXCR, one entry per CDR3 protein. The sample has about 110,000 distinct CDR3 sequences, approximately 25% seen once. Input material: synovial fluid, either unsorted or a sorted T cell fraction (not recorded which). The receptor source for this set is a male donor with ankylosing spondylitis.

This clonotype appeared many times. The chain joins TRBV5-1 to TRBJ1-5; D gene unclear. Trimming left V 2 bases short and J 1 base short, with 4 bases between. The CDR3 is made up of 13 amino acids. Germline values: CDR1 SGHRS, CDR2 YFSETQ. The DNA of the CDR3 is TGCGCCAGCAGCTTTGACAGCAATCAGCCCCAGCATTTT. Translation: CASSFDSNQPQHF.

J is TRBJ1-5 and V is TRBV20-1; D not certain. The CDR3 loop spans 15 amino acids. Germline CDR1 DFQATT, CDR2 SNEGSKA (reference sequence). V was trimmed by 5 bases and J by 0 bases, leaving 14 bases between them. CDR3 nucleotide sequence: TGCAGTGCTTCACGGACGGGGATTAGCAATCAGCCCCAGCATTTT. Residues: CSASRTGISNQPQHF.

The genes are TRBV2 and TRBJ1-1; D remains unclear. V lost 7 bases, J lost 3 bases, and 21 bases lay in between. Germline lookup yields CDR1 SNHLY and CDR2 FYNNEI. This CDR3 has 16 amino acids. DNA of the CDR3: TGTGCCAGCATCGAGGACGGAGCGTCCGTATACACTGAAGCTTTCTTT. Protein product: CASIEDGASVYTEAFF.

This clonotype was counted between two and nine times. The chain couples TRBV5-1 to TRBJ2-1; D may be TRBD2 (6 bases). V was pared by 7 bases and J by 0 bases, with 14 bases between. Germline CDR1 reads SGHRS; CDR2 reads YFSETQ. The CDR3 contains 15 residues. The CDR3: CASRATGSSYNEQFF. As DNA, the CDR3 is TGCGCCAGCCGCGCGACCGGGAGCTCCTACAATGAGCAGTTCTTC.

This clonotype has more than one count but fewer than ten. The chain carries TRBV6-4 and TRBJ1-1; no clear D. The CDR3 totals 15 residues. The germline V and J ends were trimmed by 4 bases and 1 base, with 13 bases remaining between them. From germline, CDR1 is MRHNA and CDR2 SNTAGT. CDR3 amino acids: CASSASPRGNTEAFF. CDR3 DNA: TGTGCCAGCAGTGCCTCCCCGCGGGGGAACACTGAAGCTTTCTTT.

This clonotype occurred many times. The V call is TRBV29-1, the J call TRBJ2-3; no clear D. The CDR3 is 13 residues long. The V end was cut by 5 bases, the J end by 4 bases, with 13 bases between. Germline V lookup: CDR1 SQVTM, CDR2 ANQGSEA. CDR3 DNA: TGCAGCGTTAACAAGGGTGGAGCAGATACGCAGTATTTT. This translates into CSVNKGGADTQYF.

This clonotype has more than one count but fewer than ten. The chain uses TRBV4-2 and TRBJ1-2; D not certain. The V gene's germline CDR1 is LGHNA and CDR2 YNFKEQ. Between the trimmed V and J ends, which lost 0 bases and 2 bases, there was a span of 13 bases. The CDR3 runs 16 residues. The CDR3 bases are TGTGCCAGCAGCCAAGACTCGGGAGATATCAACTATGGCTACACCTTC. As protein: CASSQDSGDINYGYTF.

J is TRBJ1-1 and V is TRBV27; 10 positions agree with TRBD1. From germline, CDR1 is MNHEY and CDR2 SMNVEV (reference sequence). The CDR3 has 14 residues. The trim removed 5 bases at V and 4 bases at J, leaving 4 bases unmatched. The CDR3 region is CASSRGQGFTEAFF. As DNA, the CDR3 is TGTGCCAGCAGTAGGGGACAGGGGTTCACTGAAGCTTTCTTT.

In this sample, this clonotype turned up once. This chain uses TRBV7-8 with TRBJ2-1; weak D call: TRBD2 (6 bases). Germline-derived CDR1 and CDR2 are SGHVS and FQNEAQ. Deletions cut 5 bases from V and 5 bases from J, with 13 bases between. The CDR3 totals 14 residues. The CDR3 DNA reads TGTGCCAGCAGCCCAGGGACTCGAAACAATGAGCAGTTCTTC. This codes for CASSPGTRNNEQFF.